Listed below are T cell receptor beta chains from one sample, sequenced in a study of T cells in lung cancer brain metastases. Data came from immunoSEQ multiplex PCR; TCRdb stores just in-frame clones and leaves some out. The sample includes roughly 4,700 clones, about four fifths of them seen just once. The material sequenced was tumor tissue from the primary lung tumor. The receptor set was obtained from a woman between 45 and 60 years old with non-small cell lung cancer. The CDR3 runs from the conserved cysteine through the conserved F or W. Each record gives: V gene, D gene, CDR3 length, CDR3 protein. The D gene is left open where the match is weak.

V: TRBV25-1; D: TRBD1; length: 14; CDR3: CATQGGTGVSPLHF
V: TRBV2; D: TRBD1; length: 13; CDR3: CASTERGQWPQHF
V: TRBV28; D: .; length: 14; CDR3: CASSFRSSYNEQFF
V: TRBV19; D: .; length: 14; CDR3: CASSELGRVYGYTF
V: TRBV6-1; D: TRBD1; length: 14; CDR3: CASRTPGQGYEQYF
V: TRBV6-1; D: .; length: 15; CDR3: CASSPVAGTGNTIYF
V: TRBV5-1; D: TRBD2; length: 15; CDR3: CASSLQRGDYNEQFF
V: TRBV7-9; D: .; length: 17; CDR3: CASSLTGAGSMANVLTF
V: TRBV10-2; D: .; length: 12; CDR3: CATIDGFYEQYF
V: TRBV5-1; D: .; length: 17; CDR3: CASSPTGLDPINEKLFF
V: TRBV9; D: .; length: 15; CDR3: CASSVDASTNYGYTF
V: TRBV4-2; D: .; length: 16; CDR3: CASSQDLTGGKTEAFF
V: TRBV18; D: .; length: 16; CDR3: CASSPLTPPGNTEAFF
V: TRBV5-1; D: .; length: 16; CDR3: CASSVGQTSNTGELFF
V: TRBV7-8; D: .; length: 13; CDR3: CASSLAQRTEQYF
V: TRBV11-1; D: .; length: 14; CDR3: CASSLGGYNSPLHF
V: TRBV14; D: TRBD2; length: 16; CDR3: CASSPLGTSGYNEQFF
V: TRBV27; D: .; length: 17; CDR3: CASSSLTSGPSSYEQYF
V: TRBV27; D: .; length: 16; CDR3: CASSLWRGDDYNEQFF
V: TRBV5-5; D: .; length: 15; CDR3: CASSLEGMTNEKLFF
V: TRBV19; D: .; length: 15; CDR3: CASSTPLGAAIKLFF
V: TRBV11-1; D: .; length: 13; CDR3: CASTGRRSGELFF
V: TRBV14; D: .; length: 16; CDR3: CASSLGSRAPGSPLHF
V: TRBV10-3; D: .; length: 13; CDR3: CAITSGSTAEAFF
V: TRBV5-5; D: TRBD1; length: 17; CDR3: CASSFAGQLNSGNTIYF
V: TRBV7-8; D: .; length: 13; CDR3: CASLDKYQETQYF